A selection of T cell receptor beta chains follows, all from one sample in a study of blood T cell repertoires in COVID-19. Assay used: immunoSEQ multiplex PCR; TCRdb lists only in-frame clones, some missing. The table records about 110,000 clones, roughly 82% of them present only once. The sample consisted of peripheral blood. All receptors come from a woman in her sixties with acute or convalescent COVID-19. The CDR3 runs from the conserved cysteine through the conserved F or W. The order of the fields is V gene, CDR3 protein.

TRBV28	CASSPQGARRDTIPYEQYF
TRBV4-3	CASSQDAVGLAGGRSYEQYF
TRBV30	CAWIPPLNWARLAGALDTQYF
TRBV5-6	CASRVGQGESYGYTF
TRBV3-1/TRBV3-2	CASSQAEYQPQHF
TRBV5-6	CASSAGQGLNSPLHF
TRBV5-8	CASSLDRDPGYTF
TRBV6-2/TRBV6-3	CASSAVGRQGFKYF
TRBV7-9	CASSLGDRGRPEGTEAFF
TRBV24-1	CATGDSNYGYTF
TRBV28	CASSFAGYEQYF
TRBV6-5	CASALGPAVGF
TRBV24-1	CATQKGTAGNTEAFF
TRBV6-1	CASSAEGGASLGGGEKLFF
TRBV18	CASSPNTDYGYTF
TRBV9	CASSVGLLAATDTQYF
TRBV7-2	CASSTRDNPYEQYF
TRBV15	CATSRDGQGYQPQHF
TRBV24-1	CATSDLNTAYGYTF
TRBV4-3	CASSPQLAGRETQYF